A selection of T cell receptor beta chains follows, all from one sample in a study of blood T cell repertoires in COVID-19. Assay: immunoSEQ multiplex PCR; the TCRdb copy retains only in-frame clones and omits some. The repertoire includes roughly 150,000 clones, approximately 90% of them detected once, and 5% sits in the top ten. Sequenced input: peripheral blood. The origin of the receptors is a human donor in a cohort sampled during active COVID-19. Each CDR3 is given with its conserved first and last residue. A D gene is named only where the DNA matches it firmly. Not all rows give a size; the values are once, few, many and, for expanded clones, a class.

size,V,D,J,DNA,CDR3
NA,TRBV29-1,NA,TRBJ2-7,TGCAGCGTTGAAGATCCGAGGACAGGCTCGGGGGTGCGCGAGCAGTACTTC,CSVEDPRTGSGVREQYF
NA,TRBV2,TRBD2,TRBJ2-1,TGTGCCAGCAGACTCGGGACTAGCGGGGTCTATGAGCAGTTCTTC,CASRLGTSGVYEQFF
NA,TRBV6-5,NA,TRBJ2-7,TGTGCCAGCAGAGCTACTATCTCCTACGAGCAGTACTTC,CASRATISYEQYF
NA,TRBV30,TRBD1,TRBJ1-1,TGTGCCTGGAGTGGAGGACAGGGAGGCGATGAAGCTTTCTTT,CAWSGGQGGDEAFF
few,TRBV4-3,NA,TRBJ2-7,TGCGCCAGCAGCCAAGATATGGCGACTGTCTGCGAGCAGTACTTC,CASSQDMATVCEQYF
NA,TRBV5-4,TRBD2,TRBJ2-3,TGTGCCAGCAGCGCGCGACTAGCGGGGGTTAGCACAGATACGCAGTATTTT,CASSARLAGVSTDTQYF
once,TRBV5-6,TRBD1,TRBJ2-1,TGTGCCAGCAGCTTGGTCACAGGGGGCGCAGGGAATGAGCAGTTCTTC,CASSLVTGGAGNEQFF
NA,TRBV7-9,NA,TRBJ2-7,TGTGCCAGCAGCTTAAACACCGCCTACGAGCAGTACTTC,CASSLNTAYEQYF
NA,TRBV19,NA,TRBJ1-5,TGTGCCAGTAGTATATGGGGCGTGGATCAGCCCCAGCATTTT,CASSIWGVDQPQHF
once,TRBV11-3,NA,TRBJ2-7,TGTGCCAGCAGCTTAGGCGCCAGGCACGAGCAGTACTTC,CASSLGARHEQYF
NA,TRBV11-3,TRBD2,TRBJ2-7,TGTGCCAGCAGCTTGAGTAGCGGGACCTACGAGCAGTACTTC,CASSLSSGTYEQYF
NA,TRBV11-2,NA,TRBJ1-2,TGTGCCAGCAGCTTCAGGGCCAACTATGGCTACACCTTC,CASSFRANYGYTF
NA,TRBV7-9,NA,TRBJ2-5,TGTGCCAGCAGCTTAGCAACAGTTCAAGAGACCCAGTACTTC,CASSLATVQETQYF
NA,TRBV25-1,NA,TRBJ2-1,TGTGCCAGCAGTCCATCTTTCGGAGGCTCCTACAATGAGCAGTTCTTC,CASSPSFGGSYNEQFF
NA,TRBV19,NA,TRBJ2-5,TGTGCCAGTAGCCTATTAGGGGGGGGAGTCGGACAAGAGACCCAGTACTTC,CASSLLGGGVGQETQYF
NA,TRBV9,NA,TRBJ1-6,TGTGCCAGCAGCGTAGGGCCGGACAGCAATTCACCCCTCCACTTT,CASSVGPDSNSPLHF
NA,TRBV12-3/TRBV12-4,NA,TRBJ1-2,TGTGCCAGCCGTCTCCGAGCTAACTATGGCTACACCTTC,CASRLRANYGYTF
NA,TRBV5-6,NA,TRBJ2-3,TGTGCCAGCAGCTTGCCTCACTCGGGCACAGATACGCAGTATTTT,CASSLPHSGTDTQYF
NA,TRBV5-6,TRBD2,TRBJ2-7,TGTGCCAGCAGCCGGGGAAGCGCGGGGGGCTTCTACGAGCAGTACTTC,CASSRGSAGGFYEQYF
NA,TRBV19,TRBD2,TRBJ2-1,TGTGCCAGTAGTATAGAGGTCCTAGCGGGGGGTAGGGGTGAGCAGTTCTTC,CASSIEVLAGGRGEQFF
NA,TRBV28,TRBD1,TRBJ1-2,TGTGCCAGCAGTTCCCCGACAGGGTTGGGGTCTGGCTACACCTTC,CASSSPTGLGSGYTF
NA,TRBV19,NA,TRBJ1-1,TGTGCCAGTAGACCAACAGGAGCGAACACTGAAGCTTTCTTT,CASRPTGANTEAFF
NA,TRBV7-2,NA,TRBJ2-3,TGTGCCAGCAGCTTCCGAGGTTCCACAGATACGCAGTATTTT,CASSFRGSTDTQYF
NA,TRBV11-3,NA,TRBJ1-1,TGTGCCAGCAGCCAGGACACTGAAGCTTTCTTT,CASSQDTEAFF
NA,TRBV6-1,TRBD2,TRBJ2-7,TGTGCCAGCAGTGAATCTAGCGGGAGAGGAGAGCAGTACTTC,CASSESSGRGEQYF
NA,TRBV27,NA,TRBJ2-3,TGTGCCAGCAGTTTGCTCCCGGAGCGGGTCAGCACAGATACGCAGTATTTT,CASSLLPERVSTDTQYF
NA,TRBV7-9,NA,TRBJ2-7,TGTGCCAGCAGCCCAGGGGCCCCCAACGAGCAGTACTTC,CASSPGAPNEQYF
NA,TRBV2,TRBD1,TRBJ2-7,TGTGCCACCCTGAACAGGGGCGAGCAGTACTTC,CATLNRGEQYF
NA,TRBV6-5,NA,TRBJ2-7,TGTGCCAGCAGGCATCAGGGTGGGGAGCAGTACTTC,CASRHQGGEQYF
NA,TRBV18,TRBD1,TRBJ1-2,TGTGCCAGCTCACCCCAGGGACAGGCCTATGGCTACACCTTC,CASSPQGQAYGYTF
NA,TRBV6-1,TRBD1,TRBJ1-3,TGTGCCAGCAGTGAAGCGTGGGACAGGGCTGGAAACACCATATATTTT,CASSEAWDRAGNTIYF
NA,TRBV12-3/TRBV12-4,NA,TRBJ1-4,TGTGCCAGCAGTTTATTTCAGGGGGAAAAACTGTTTTTT,CASSLFQGEKLFF
NA,TRBV15,NA,TRBJ1-5,TGTGCCACCAGCAGAGGCAGAAATCAGCCCCAGCATTTT,CATSRGRNQPQHF
NA,TRBV30,NA,TRBJ1-6,TGTGCCTGGGGGGTAGGACAGCTTAATTCACCCCTCCACTTT,CAWGVGQLNSPLHF
NA,TRBV18,NA,TRBJ1-1,TGTGCCAGCTCCTCGACAGCTATGAACACTGAAGCTTTCTTT,CASSSTAMNTEAFF
once,TRBV11-3,TRBD1,TRBJ2-1,TGTGCCAGCAGCACAATCCCGGGACAGGAGCAGTTCTTC,CASSTIPGQEQFF
once,TRBV5-5,TRBD2,TRBJ2-5,TGTGCCAGCAGCTTGGATGTAGCGGGAGGCGGCGAGACCCAGTACTTC,CASSLDVAGGGETQYF
once,TRBV12-3/TRBV12-4,NA,TRBJ1-2,TGTGCCAGCAGTTTAGGACAGCTGAGGGGCTACACCTTC,CASSLGQLRGYTF
NA,TRBV5-1,NA,TRBJ1-1,TGCGCCAGCAGCTTTGGAAGAAAAGAGGACACTGAAGCTTTCTTT,CASSFGRKEDTEAFF
NA,TRBV7-8,TRBD1,TRBJ1-2,TGTGCCAGCAGCTTAGTATCAGGGGGATTAGTCTATGGCTACACCTTC,CASSLVSGGLVYGYTF
NA,TRBV27,NA,TRBJ2-3,TGTGCCAGCAGTTTTGCAAGGGGTCTTGCAGATACGCAGTATTTT,CASSFARGLADTQYF